This T cell receptor (beta chain) was recorded in a study of T cells in Graves' hyperthyroidism and ophthalmopathy. Study-level points and caveats: A median around 6.4 months before onset, the model predicted ophthalmopathy. A 13 V-J signature model discriminated ophthalmopathy versus stable hyperthyroidism.

Exclusion criteria comprised uncontrolled infection, other autoimmune disease, pregnancy or lactation. Diagnosing involved the use of clinical symptoms, serum thyroxine and TRAb, thyroid ultrasound and orbital computed tomography. TCR beta CDR3 sequences were amplified from RNA transcripts. The HTBI primer set was used in a first-round RT-PCR of the TCR CDR3. TCRdb re-called the multiplex PCR reads through MiXCR, storing one row per CDR3 protein. There are a few hundred thousand distinct CDR3 sequences in the sample; over 35% occur only once, and about 45% lies in the top ten. Comments on this clonotype: Antigen unknown. The junction differs from germline at one of its ends, possibly a read error.

The receptor comes from an adult woman with Graves' disease, either hyperthyroidism or ophthalmopathy (not recorded which). The specimen sequenced was peripheral blood or thyroid tissue (not recorded which).

CDR3 protein: CANSVVGSGYTF. As DNA, the CDR3 is TGTGCCAACAGCGTAGTGGGCAGTGGCTACACCTTC. The V and J genes are TRBV9 and TRBJ1-2; D is unresolved. The CDR3 is made up of 12 amino acids. The germline V gene encodes CDR1 SGDLS and CDR2 YYNGEE. Based on the CDR3 plus reference TRBV9 and TRBJ1-2, the full variable domain is DSGVTQTPKHLITATGQRVTLRCSPRSGDLSVYWYQQSLDQGLQFLIQYYNGEERAKGNILERFSAQQFPDLHSELNLSSLELGDSALYFCANSVVGSGYTFGSGTRLTVV.